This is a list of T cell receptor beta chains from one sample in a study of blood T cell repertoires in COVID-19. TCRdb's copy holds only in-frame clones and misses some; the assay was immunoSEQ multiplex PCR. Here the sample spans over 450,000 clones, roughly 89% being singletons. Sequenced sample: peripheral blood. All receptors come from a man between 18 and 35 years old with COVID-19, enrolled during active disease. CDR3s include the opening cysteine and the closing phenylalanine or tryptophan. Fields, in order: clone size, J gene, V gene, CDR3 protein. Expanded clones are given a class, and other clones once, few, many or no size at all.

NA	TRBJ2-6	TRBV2	CASTAGGLTGANVLTF
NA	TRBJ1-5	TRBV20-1	CSASATTKQPQHF
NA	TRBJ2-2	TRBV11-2	CASSLFRQRDPGELFF
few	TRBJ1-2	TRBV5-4	CASSLDSSNSRGYTF
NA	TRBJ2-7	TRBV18	CASSPRQGLGEQYF
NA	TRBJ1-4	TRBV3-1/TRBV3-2	CASRPATNEKLFF
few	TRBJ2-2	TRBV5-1	CASIEGPSGGELFF
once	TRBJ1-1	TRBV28	CASTETRFEAFF
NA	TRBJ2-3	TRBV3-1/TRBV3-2	CASSQAGDTQYF
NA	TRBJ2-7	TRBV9	CASSVGPEHSYEQYF
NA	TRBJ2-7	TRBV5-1	CASSLGFRDTSYEQYF
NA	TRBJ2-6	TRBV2	CASSVHLAGGSSSGANVLTF
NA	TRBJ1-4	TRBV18	CASSPMQGALQEKLFF
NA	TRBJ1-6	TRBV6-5	CASRRQSPYSPLHF
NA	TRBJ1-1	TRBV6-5	CASTTASTGLPEAFF
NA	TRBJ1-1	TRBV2	CASSETFPGTYTEAFF
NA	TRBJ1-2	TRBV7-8	CASSLGTGGAPGYTF
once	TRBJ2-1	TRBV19	CASKIGGFSYNEQFF
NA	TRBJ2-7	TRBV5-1	CASSLGQGGYEQYF
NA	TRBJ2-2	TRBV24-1	CATSDPARTGELFF
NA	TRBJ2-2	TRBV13	CASSLTSGRSGELFF
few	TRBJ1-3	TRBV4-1	CASSPDRPSGNTIYF
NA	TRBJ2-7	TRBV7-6	CASSLGRSDSYEQYF
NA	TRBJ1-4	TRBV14	CASSQRWGTETNEKLFF
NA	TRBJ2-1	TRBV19	CASSIGLAGGIDEQFF
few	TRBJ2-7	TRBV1	CTSSCGTSGGLSSYEQYF
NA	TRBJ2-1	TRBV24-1	CATSDPGQAYNEQFF
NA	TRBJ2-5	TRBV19	CASSTSAPGGKTQYF
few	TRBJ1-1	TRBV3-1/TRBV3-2	CASSRRGAEAFF
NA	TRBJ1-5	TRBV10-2	CASSESTGGRQPQHF
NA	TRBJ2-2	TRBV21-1	CASSNSPRADPGQWSGELFF